One and the same sample provided the 19 T cell receptor beta chains below, sequenced in a study of tumor and adjacent non-tumor tissue in lung cancer. The library came from three nested PCR rounds adapted from ARM-PCR protocols. TCRdb called the multiplex PCR reads again in MiXCR, with one record for every CDR3 protein. The repertoire has over 130,000 distinct CDR3 sequences, about 71% of them found once; the top ten carry about 20%. RNA was extracted from bulk tissue without any cell sorting. The sequenced material came from lung tumor tissue. Receptors originate from a man between 60 and 75 years old with small cell lung cancer.

Details on this clonotype: A much larger clone differs from this one at a single base, so this may be a read error. The genes are TRBV29-1 and TRBJ2-3; unclear D gene. The CDR3 is 14 amino acids. Germline lookup yields CDR1 SQVTM and CDR2 ANQGSEA. V lost 2 bases and J 5 bases, leaving 14 bases between the germline ends. This CDR3 reads CSVENGFALDTQYF. The CDR3, as DNA: TGCAGCGTTGAAAACGGGTTTGCCCTAGATACGCAGTATTTT.

On this clonotype itself: Given a much more abundant clone one base away, this may be a read error. V is TRBV12-3 or TRBV12-4 and J is TRBJ2-7; D uncertain. The CDR3 is made up of 13 amino acids. V lost 6 bases, J lost 0 bases, and 9 bases lay in between. The CDR3 region has the DNA TGTGCCAGCAGCTCGATGGCCTCCTACGAGCAGTACTTC. Protein sequence: CASSSMASYEQYF.

The chain is built from TRBV5-1 and TRBJ2-1, with D tentatively TRBD2 (5 bases). V was clipped by 4 bases and J by 13 bases, with 24 bases between them. The germline gives CDR1 SGHRS, CDR2 YFSETQ. This CDR3 comprises 15 residues. The CDR3 sequence is CASSPAEGWRSEQFF. The CDR3, as DNA: TGCGCCAGCAGCCCCGCAGAGGGATGGAGGAGTGAACAGTTCTTC.

To note about this clonotype: A much bigger clone sits one base away, suggesting this may be a read error. A read error is likely, as this CDR3 ends without the conserved phenylalanine or tryptophan. V and J are TRBV30 and TRBJ2-1, with a possible D match to TRBD1 (5 bases). CDR3 size: 15 residues. V was trimmed by 2 bases and J by 2 bases, leaving 13 bases between them. Germline loops: CDR1 GTSNPN, CDR2 SVGIG (reference sequence). This CDR3 reads CAWSLGHSTYNEQFS. CDR3 coding DNA: TGTGCCTGGAGTTTAGGACACTCGACCTACAATGAGCAGTTCTCC.

Points on this clonotype: This sequence may be a read error, since a much larger clone differs from it by one base. V gene TRBV14 combines with J gene TRBJ1-6; D is possibly TRBD1 (5 bases). In germline, CDR1 is SGHDN, CDR2 FVKESK. This CDR3 region has 14 residues. The CDR3 is CASSRSWGGSLLHF. CDR3 nucleotides: TGTGCCAGCAGCCGTTCTTGGGGGGGTTCACTCCTCCACTTT.

As for this clonotype: With a much larger clone just one base away, this may be a read error. The chain carries TRBV4-1 and TRBJ1-1; TRBD1 is a possible D gene (6 bases). V was cut by 4 bases and J by 10 bases, with 25 bases left in between. The CDR3 consists of 16 residues. Germline lookup yields CDR1 MGHRA and CDR2 YSYEKL. Here the CDR3 DNA reads TGCGCCAGCAGCCCCCGGTCGCTCGGGACACGGGGGGGAGCTTTCTTT. Translation gives CASSPRSLGTRGGAFF.

Turning to this clonotype: One end of the junction varies from germline; a read error may be responsible. This rearrangement joins TRBV11-2 to TRBJ2-1, with 8 bases aligning to TRBD2. The CDR3 loop spans 15 amino acids. In germline, CDR1 is SGHAT, CDR2 FQNNGV. The CDR3 bases are TGTGCCAACAGCGTAGCGGGGTACTCTTCCAATGAGCAGTTCTTC. Translating gives CANSVAGYSSNEQFF.

Only a few counts were recorded for this clonotype. This chain connects TRBV5-6 to TRBJ2-7, with D possibly TRBD1 on 6 matching bases. Germline V gives CDR1 SGHDT, CDR2 YYEEEE. V dropped 5 bases and J dropped 4 bases, with 19 bases sitting between them. There are 15 residues in the CDR3. For the CDR3, the DNA is TGTGCCAGCAGTTCGGGACACTTCGAATGGTACGAGCAGTACGTC. It codes for CASSSGHFEWYEQYV.

Concerning this clonotype itself: Sequence at one end of the junction differs from germline and may be a read error. The chain is built from TRBV11-2 and TRBJ2-5; 14 nucleotides align to TRBD2. The CDR3 covers 16 residues. Germline V CDR1 and CDR2: SGHAT, FQNNGV. The CDR3 loop is CVSSPGLAGGRETPYF. CDR3 DNA: TGTGTCAGCAGCCCAGGACTAGCGGGAGGCCGAGAGACCCCGTACTTC.

There are a few counts of this clonotype. V and J are TRBV18 and TRBJ1-1; D not certain. Germline V gives CDR1 KGHSH, CDR2 LQKENI. Trimming cost V 6 bases and J 0 bases, with 5 bases left between them. The CDR3 length is 12 residues. The DNA of the CDR3 is TGTGCCAGCTCCCCGATGAACACTGAAGCTTTCTTT. Translated, it gives CASSPMNTEAFF.

The chain uses TRBV10-1 and TRBJ2-1; D possibly uses TRBD1 or TRBD2 (5 bases each). The CDR3 covers 17 residues. Germline-derived CDR1 and CDR2 are WNHNN and SYGVQD (reference sequence). Deletions cut 2 bases from V and 8 bases from J, with 22 bases between. Here the CDR3 DNA reads TGCGCCAGCAGTGAGCTTCCCTCGAGGGGACCTAGGGATGAGCAGTTCTTC. As protein: CASSELPSRGPRDEQFF.

The V and J genes are TRBV24-1 and TRBJ2-1; possible D gene TRBD2, 5 bases. This CDR3 comprises 13 residues. Trimming took 7 bases from V and 10 from J, leaving 16 bases between them. CDR1 is KGHDR and CDR2 is SFDVKD in the germline V gene. CDR3 nucleotide sequence: TGTGCCACCAGGGGTATCGGGATCAAAGAGCAGTTCTTC. The encoded protein is CATRGIGIKEQFF.

CDR3 bases: TGCGCCAGCAGCTTGGGGCCAGACACTGAAGCTTTCTTT. Protein product: CASSLGPDTEAFF. J is TRBJ1-1 and V is TRBV5-1; D is uncertain. The CDR3 loop spans 13 amino acids. V lost 0 bases to trimming and J lost 3 bases, with 6 bases between them. Germline V CDR1 and CDR2: SGHRS, YFSETQ.

This clonotype is categorized as medium-sized (0.01 to 0.1%). The rearrangement uses TRBV6-5 and TRBJ1-2; a possible D gene is TRBD1 (5 bases). V was clipped by 11 bases and J by 2 bases, with 21 bases between them. Germline loops: CDR1 MNHEY, CDR2 SVGAGI. CDR3 size: 15 residues. This CDR3 is CAAKTDTGRNYGYTF. The CDR3 bases are TGTGCCGCTAAAACGGACACCGGGAGGAACTATGGCTACACCTTC.

A remark on this clonotype: Mismatch with germline at one junction end may stem from a read error. The chain uses TRBV5-1 and TRBJ2-7, with 7 bases identical to TRBD2. The CDR3 sequence is 17 residues long. Germline values: CDR1 SGHRS, CDR2 YFSETQ. The DNA for the CDR3 is TGCGCCAACAGCTCGAATGCACGAGCGGGGAACTTCTACGAGCAGTACTTC. Its translation is CANSSNARAGNFYEQYF.

The sample holds many counts of this clonotype. The J gene is TRBJ1-2, the V gene TRBV6-1; 8 bases are a match to TRBD1. J was trimmed by 8 bases and V by 6 bases; bases with no gene match: 8. The CDR3 covers 13 residues. Germline-derived CDR1 and CDR2 are MNHNS and SASEGT. This chain's CDR3 is CASSPGGQRGYTF. The DNA of the CDR3 is TGTGCCAGCAGCCCAGGGGGCCAACGGGGCTACACCTTC.

The rearrangement uses TRBV4-1 and TRBJ2-7; 7 bases fit TRBD1. The CDR3 runs 16 residues. The junction had 20 bases not matched to a gene; V was cut back by 10 bases and J by 5 bases. CDR1 is MGHRA and CDR2 is YSYEKL in the germline V gene. This CDR3 reads CANCQGRDSGRDEQYF. CDR3 nucleotide sequence: TGCGCCAACTGCCAAGGCCGGGACAGTGGCAGGGACGAGCAGTACTTC.

Concerning this clonotype: A read error may be the cause here, since a much bigger clone is one base away. This chain links TRBV5-4 with TRBJ2-3, with 10 positions matching TRBD2. V dropped 4 bases and J dropped 1; count of bases not matched to a gene: 9. This CDR3 contains 17 residues. Germline V gene lookup returns CDR1 SGHNT and CDR2 YYREEE (reference sequence). The CDR3 sequence: CASSPNTGTSGTDTQYF. DNA of the CDR3: TGTGCCAGCAGCCCGAATACTGGGACTAGCGGCACAGATACGCAGTATTTT.

Notes on this clonotype: One junction end does not reproduce the germline sequence, and a read error may be involved. The chain uses TRBV4-1 and TRBJ1-4; the match to TRBD1 covers 9 bases. The germline gives CDR1 MGHRA, CDR2 YSYEKL. This CDR3 has 15 residues. For the CDR3, the DNA is TGCGCCAGCAGCCACCGGGACAGGGAAAATGAAAAACTGTTCTTT. Residues: CASSHRDRENEKLFF.